This is a list of T cell receptor beta chains from one sample in a study of T cell responses to AZD1222 COVID-19 vaccine. Sequencing used immunoSEQ multiplex PCR; TCRdb keeps in-frame clones, though not all of them. The sample shows roughly 87,000 clones, 88% of them seen only once. The sequencing here drew on peripheral blood, taken 28 days after the second AZD1222 dose. The receptors here all came from an adult who received the AZD1222 COVID-19 vaccine. CDR3s include the opening cysteine and the closing phenylalanine or tryptophan. The D gene is left open where the match is weak. Some rows mark clone size as missing; the rest say once, few, many or name a class of expanded clone.

D: -
J: TRBJ1-4
V: TRBV15
size: -
CDR3: CATSTRQSDTNEKLFF
DNA: TGTGCCACCAGCACAAGACAGTCGGACACTAATGAAAAACTGTTTTTT

D: -
J: TRBJ2-1
V: TRBV6-6
size: -
CDR3: CASSYGTQQEQFF
DNA: TGTGCCAGCAGTTACGGGACCCAACAGGAGCAGTTCTTC

D: -
J: TRBJ2-3
V: TRBV7-3
size: -
CDR3: CASSLGRSSDTQYF
DNA: TGTGCCAGCAGTTTGGGTCGAAGTTCAGATACGCAGTATTTT

D: -
J: TRBJ2-7
V: TRBV7-2
size: -
CDR3: CASSLTRDYEQYF
DNA: TGTGCCAGCAGCTTAACGAGGGACTACGAGCAGTACTTC

D: TRBD2
J: TRBJ2-1
V: TRBV9
size: -
CDR3: CASSVGLAVGYNEQFF
DNA: TGTGCCAGCAGCGTAGGACTAGCGGTAGGCTACAATGAGCAGTTCTTC

D: -
J: TRBJ2-1
V: TRBV27
size: -
CDR3: CASSLVGKGNEQFF
DNA: TGTGCCAGCAGTTTAGTCGGGAAGGGCAATGAGCAGTTCTTC

D: -
J: TRBJ1-2
V: TRBV28
size: -
CDR3: CASRKQGTYYGYTF
DNA: TGTGCCAGCAGGAAACAGGGAACATACTATGGCTACACCTTC

D: TRBD1
J: TRBJ2-3
V: TRBV28
size: -
CDR3: CASGIPGQGIFTQYF
DNA: TGTGCCAGCGGAATCCCGGGACAGGGGATTTTTACGCAGTATTTT

D: -
J: TRBJ1-2
V: TRBV18
size: -
CDR3: CASSPAGYGYTF
DNA: TGTGCCAGCTCACCCGCGGGGTATGGCTACACCTTC

D: TRBD1
J: TRBJ2-7
V: TRBV7-9
size: -
CDR3: CASSLRQGSYEQYF
DNA: TGTGCCAGCAGCTTACGACAGGGGAGCTACGAGCAGTACTTC

D: -
J: TRBJ2-3
V: TRBV4-1
size: -
CDR3: CASSQEGLALTDTQYF
DNA: TGCGCCAGCAGCCAAGAGGGGCTAGCGCTCACAGATACGCAGTATTTT

D: -
J: TRBJ2-3
V: TRBV3-1/TRBV3-2
size: few
CDR3: CASSQDLPGEGSDTQYF
DNA: TGTGCCAGCAGCCAAGATTTACCGGGAGAAGGGTCAGATACGCAGTATTTT

D: TRBD2
J: TRBJ2-1
V: TRBV14
size: -
CDR3: CASSRASGRAAEQFF
DNA: TGTGCCAGCAGCCGGGCTAGCGGGAGGGCAGCTGAGCAGTTCTTC

D: TRBD2
J: TRBJ2-3
V: TRBV11-2
size: -
CDR3: CASSLGLAGDGRTQYF
DNA: TGTGCCAGCAGCCTCGGACTAGCGGGAGACGGGCGTACGCAGTATTTT

D: TRBD2
J: TRBJ2-3
V: TRBV20-1
size: -
CDR3: CSASNWGTSGLGEDTQYF
DNA: TGCAGTGCTAGTAATTGGGGGACTAGCGGCTTGGGGGAAGATACGCAGTATTTT

D: TRBD2
J: TRBJ2-1
V: TRBV7-8
size: -
CDR3: CASSQGLASNEQFF
DNA: TGTGCCAGCAGCCAGGGACTAGCCTCCAATGAGCAGTTCTTC

D: -
J: TRBJ2-1
V: TRBV4-1
size: few
CDR3: CASSQDLGQGPYNEQFF
DNA: TGCGCCAGCAGCCAAGATTTAGGGCAGGGACCCTACAATGAGCAGTTCTTC

D: TRBD2
J: TRBJ2-7
V: TRBV27
size: few
CDR3: CASSLTGGDPYF
DNA: TGTGCCAGCAGTTTAACGGGGGGAGATCCGTACTTC

D: TRBD1
J: TRBJ2-7
V: TRBV7-9
size: -
CDR3: CASRPTGEASEQYF
DNA: TGTGCCAGCAGGCCGACAGGGGAGGCGTCCGAGCAGTACTTC

D: -
J: TRBJ1-3
V: TRBV29-1
size: -
CDR3: CSVPIGNTIYF
DNA: TGCAGCGTTCCCATCGGAAACACCATATATTTT

D: TRBD2
J: TRBJ2-2
V: TRBV4-2
size: -
CDR3: CASSQGGLAANTGELFF
DNA: TGTGCCAGCAGCCAAGGAGGACTAGCGGCGAACACCGGGGAGCTGTTTTTT

D: -
J: TRBJ2-5
V: TRBV7-9
size: -
CDR3: CASSLPSSGQETQYF
DNA: TGTGCCAGCAGCTTACCGAGTAGCGGCCAAGAGACCCAGTACTTC

D: TRBD1
J: TRBJ2-7
V: TRBV28
size: -
CDR3: CASSSTGVNEQYF
DNA: TGTGCCAGCAGTTCAACAGGGGTTAACGAGCAGTACTTC

D: TRBD2
J: TRBJ2-3
V: TRBV6-1
size: -
CDR3: CASSEASGSPDTQYF
DNA: TGTGCCAGCAGTGAAGCTAGCGGGAGCCCAGATACGCAGTATTTT

D: -
J: TRBJ2-3
V: TRBV5-1
size: -
CDR3: CASSLGDWGTDTQYF
DNA: TGCGCCAGCAGCTTGGGGGATTGGGGCACAGATACGCAGTATTTT

D: -
J: TRBJ2-1
V: TRBV18
size: -
CDR3: CASSGRGPTRGEQFF
DNA: TGTGCCAGCTCAGGCCGGGGACCAACAAGGGGTGAGCAGTTCTTC

D: -
J: TRBJ1-1
V: TRBV6-5
size: -
CDR3: CASSYSRQVNTEAFF
DNA: TGTGCCAGCAGTTACTCACGCCAGGTGAACACTGAAGCTTTCTTT

D: TRBD1
J: TRBJ1-5
V: TRBV10-2
size: -
CDR3: CASSDVPGQEGNQPQHF
DNA: TGCGCCAGCAGTGACGTCCCGGGACAGGAGGGCAATCAGCCCCAGCATTTT